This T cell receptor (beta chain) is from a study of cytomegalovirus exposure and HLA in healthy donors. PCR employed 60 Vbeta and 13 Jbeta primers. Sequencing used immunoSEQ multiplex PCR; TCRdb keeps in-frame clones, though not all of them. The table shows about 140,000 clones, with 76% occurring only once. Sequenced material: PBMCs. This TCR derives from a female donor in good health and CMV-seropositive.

CDR3 coding DNA: TGTGCCAGCAGATCTTCAGCGGGAAGGGGTTACGAGCAGTACTTC. Its translation: CASRSSAGRGYEQYF. V usage is TRBV6-5 and J usage is TRBJ2-5; 7 positions match TRBD2. The J call may be mistaken, given a closer DNA end match to TRBJ2-7. The CDR3 spans 15 residues. Per the germline V gene, CDR1 is MNHEY and CDR2 is SVGAGI.